The rows below give T cell receptor beta chains drawn from one sample of a study of T cell responses to AZD1222 COVID-19 vaccine. The method was immunoSEQ multiplex PCR; TCRdb's version includes in-frame clones alone and lacks a portion of them. Seen here are over 150,000 clones, 87% observed once, and the top ten hold roughly 2.5%. The sample consisted of peripheral blood, taken on day 0 of AZD1222 vaccination. The receptor source for this set is an adult in good health. CDR3s include the opening cysteine and the closing phenylalanine or tryptophan. A D gene is named only where the DNA matches it firmly. Where a row states a size, it is once, few, many or the class of an expanded clone; other rows omit it.

TRBV6-1	TRBD1	TRBJ1-3	-	TGTGCCAGCAGTGACACGGGACAGCCATCTGGAAACACCATATATTTT	CASSDTGQPSGNTIYF
TRBV5-1	TRBD1	TRBJ2-7	-	TGCGCCAGCAGCTTGGAGGGACAGGGCTTAAACGAGCAGTACTTC	CASSLEGQGLNEQYF
TRBV6-9	-	TRBJ2-1	-	TGTGCCAGCAGTTATCGACTGGACTACAATGAGCAGTTCTTC	CASSYRLDYNEQFF
TRBV11-1	TRBD1	TRBJ1-2	few	TGTGCCAGCAGGTCGACAGGGACAGAATATGGCTACACCTTC	CASRSTGTEYGYTF
TRBV19	TRBD2	TRBJ2-1	few	TGTGCCAGTAGTATTGGGGGGACTAGCGGCTACAATGAGCAGTTCTTC	CASSIGGTSGYNEQFF
TRBV9	-	TRBJ2-7	-	TGTGCCAGCAGCGTAGACAGGGCCCTTGGGGAGCAGTACTTC	CASSVDRALGEQYF
TRBV4-1	TRBD2	TRBJ2-7	-	TGCGCCAGCAGCCAAGATTCTAGCGGGCTGCGAGAGCAGTACTTC	CASSQDSSGLREQYF
TRBV21-1	-	TRBJ1-6	-	TGTGCCAGCAGCAAAGCCGGGGGTTATAATTCACCCCTCCACTTT	CASSKAGGYNSPLHF
TRBV5-5	-	TRBJ1-5	-	TGTGCCAGCAGCTTACTCCGGGGCAGCAATCAGCCCCAGCATTTT	CASSLLRGSNQPQHF
TRBV18	-	TRBJ2-1	-	TGTGCCAGCTCACCGGGACTTGGGGAAGAGCAGTTCTTC	CASSPGLGEEQFF
TRBV10-1	-	TRBJ2-1	-	TGCGCCAGCAGTGAGCCTCAGGCGAGCTCCTACAATGAGCAGTTCTTC	CASSEPQASSYNEQFF
TRBV4-1	-	TRBJ1-4	-	TGCGCCAGTGCCCCTGACAGGACAAATGAAAAACTGTTTTTT	CASAPDRTNEKLFF
TRBV5-1	-	TRBJ1-4	-	TGCGCCAGCAGCCTCCGGCCACAGGGAGGTCTACCACCTGAAAAACTGTTTTTT	CASSLRPQGGLPPEKLFF
TRBV7-2	-	TRBJ2-7	-	TGTGCCAGCAGTAATTACCCGGGGGCCTACGAGCAGTACTTC	CASSNYPGAYEQYF
TRBV28	-	TRBJ1-4	-	TGTGCCAGCACCTCACGGCAGCCAGCTAATGAAAAACTGTTTTTT	CASTSRQPANEKLFF
TRBV2	-	TRBJ1-2	-	TGTGCCAGCAGTGGTAGGGACGCTCCTAACTATGGCTACACCTTC	CASSGRDAPNYGYTF
TRBV28	TRBD2	TRBJ2-1	-	TGTGCCAGCAGTTTGGGGGGGGGAAGCTCCTACAATGAGCAGTTCTTC	CASSLGGGSSYNEQFF
TRBV28	-	TRBJ1-2	-	TGTGCCAGCAGCCTCGGGTCAGGAAATTCTTATGGCTACACCTTC	CASSLGSGNSYGYTF
TRBV4-1	TRBD1	TRBJ2-7	-	TGCGCCAGCAGCCAAGAGGCGGGACAGGAGAACTACGAGCAGTACTTC	CASSQEAGQENYEQYF
TRBV19	-	TRBJ2-1	-	TGTGCCAGTAGCCAGGGGAGCTCCTACAATGAGCAGTTCTTC	CASSQGSSYNEQFF
TRBV20-1	-	TRBJ2-2	-	TGCAGTGCTAGTGGGCTTAACACCGGGGAGCTGTTTTTT	CSASGLNTGELFF
TRBV5-8	-	TRBJ2-2	-	TGTGCCAGCAGCTCGGCATACGTCGGGGAGCTGTTTTTT	CASSSAYVGELFF
TRBV28	-	TRBJ1-4	-	TGTGCCAGCAGTTCGCACGGACGTAATGAAAAACTGTTTTTT	CASSSHGRNEKLFF
TRBV9	TRBD2	TRBJ2-7	-	TGTGCCAGCAGCGGGACTAGCGACCCTAAGCAGTACTTC	CASSGTSDPKQYF
TRBV7-9	-	TRBJ1-4	-	TGTGCCAGCAGCCGCGTCGAGGCTGGGGAAAAACTGTTTTTT	CASSRVEAGEKLFF
TRBV29-1	TRBD1	TRBJ1-5	once	TGCAGCGTTGAAGTGGGGACAGGGAGAGGACAGTCCCAGCATTTT	CSVEVGTGRGQSQHF
TRBV7-2	TRBD1	TRBJ1-2	-	TGTGCCAGCAGCTTGGGACCGGGACAGGACTCTTATGGCTACACCTTC	CASSLGPGQDSYGYTF
TRBV15	-	TRBJ2-7	few	TGTGCCACCAGCAGAGATACGAGAAGCGAGCAGTACTTC	CATSRDTRSEQYF
TRBV19	-	TRBJ1-1	-	TGTGCCAGTAGTATCAGAAGAGGGAACACTGAAGCTTTCTTT	CASSIRRGNTEAFF
TRBV12-3/TRBV12-4	TRBD1	TRBJ1-4	once	TGTGCCAGCAGGTCGGACAGGATCGGAAAACTGTTTTTT	CASRSDRIGKLFF
TRBV28	-	TRBJ1-1	-	TGTGCCAGCAGTCTCCCGGGGGGGCCGGTAGAAGCTTTCTTT	CASSLPGGPVEAFF
TRBV11-1	-	TRBJ2-7	-	TGTGCCAGCAGCCGCAACTACTACGAGCAGTACTTC	CASSRNYYEQYF
TRBV29-1	-	TRBJ2-6	-	TGCAGCGTTGCCCGGACTGGGGCCAACGTCCTGACTTTC	CSVARTGANVLTF
TRBV30	-	TRBJ1-2	-	TGTGCCTGGAGTGCCCGGGTCTATGGCTACACCTTC	CAWSARVYGYTF
TRBV19	-	TRBJ2-2	-	TGTGCCAGTAGTATGGCGCCGACCGGGGAGCTGTTTTTT	CASSMAPTGELFF
TRBV19	TRBD2	TRBJ2-7	-	TGTGCCAGTAGTATACGGACTAGCGGTCCCTACGAGCAGTACTTC	CASSIRTSGPYEQYF
TRBV30	TRBD1	TRBJ1-1	once	TGTGCCTGGAGTGTAGGACAGGGAAACACTGAAGCTTTCTTT	CAWSVGQGNTEAFF
TRBV6-5	TRBD1	TRBJ1-2	-	TGTGCCAGCAGATCAGACAGGGTTTCCTATGGCTACACCTTC	CASRSDRVSYGYTF
TRBV5-6	-	TRBJ1-2	-	TGTGCCAGCAGGAATTTAAGGTTATTAGGCTATGGCTACACCTTC	CASRNLRLLGYGYTF
TRBV27	TRBD1	TRBJ1-1	few	TGTGCCAGCAGTCTTCGGACAGGGGCGAACACTGAAGCTTTCTTT	CASSLRTGANTEAFF
TRBV28	-	TRBJ1-1	once	TGTGCCAGCAGGACCGGAGGGGAGTACACTGAAGCTTTCTTT	CASRTGGEYTEAFF
TRBV24-1	TRBD1	TRBJ1-4	-	TGTGCCACCAGTAAGGGGACAGGGGCTAATGAAAAACTGTTTTTT	CATSKGTGANEKLFF
TRBV11-2	-	TRBJ2-7	-	TGTGCCAGCAGCCCTCCGGACGGCTACGAGCAGTACTTC	CASSPPDGYEQYF
TRBV30	-	TRBJ1-1	-	TGTGCCTGTCGAGCAGGACTCCCCGGAGGCACTGAAGCTTTCTTT	CACRAGLPGGTEAFF
TRBV6-5	TRBD1	TRBJ1-1	-	TGTGCCAGCGTGACAGGGGGCGACAACACTGAAGCTTTCTTT	CASVTGGDNTEAFF
TRBV2	-	TRBJ1-5	once	TGTGCCAGCAGCCCCCCTTTCGGGGGGAGCAATCAGCCCCAGCATTTT	CASSPPFGGSNQPQHF